A selection of T cell receptor beta chains follows, all from one sample in a study of blood T cells in healthy people across ages. TCRdb processed the 5' RACE reads anew with MiXCR; each CDR3 protein has one entry. The table shows roughly 800,000 distinct CDR3 sequences, with 25% occurring only once. This same sample was also part of a study on T cells of mothers and their children.

The specimen was blood. The source of these receptors is a boy aged 5-17 years in good health. Both conserved end residues are part of each CDR3. The D gene is left open where the match is weak. Size tells how often a clone was seen (once, few, many) or the class of an expanded clone, and some rows leave it out.

>-|TRBV28|once|TRBJ2-7
CASTNRYEQYF
TGTGCCAGCACCAACCGGTACGAGCAGTACTTC
>TRBD2|TRBV3-1|few|TRBJ2-1
CASSHPSGFAYNEQFF
TGTGCCAGCAGCCATCCTAGCGGGTTCGCCTACAATGAGCAGTTCTTC
>TRBD2|TRBV28|few|TRBJ2-4
CASSSLGEGQKGKNIQYF
TGTGCCAGCAGCTCCCTAGGGGAGGGCCAGAAGGGCAAAAACATTCAGTACTTC
>-|TRBV10-3|-|TRBJ2-1
CAISERGLTYNEQFF
TGTGCCATCAGTGAGCGGGGGCTTACCTACAATGAGCAGTTCTTC
>-|TRBV7-2|-|TRBJ2-2
CASSLEAVTGELFF
TGTGCCAGCAGCTTAGAAGCCGTCACCGGGGAGCTGTTTTTT
>-|TRBV5-5|few|TRBJ2-5
CASSFSAPGETQYF
TGTGCCAGCAGCTTTAGCGCCCCCGGGGAGACCCAGTACTTC
>-|TRBV29-1|-|TRBJ2-7
CSATQGYEQYF
TGCAGCGCCACTCAGGGCTACGAGCAGTACTTC
>-|TRBV14|-|TRBJ1-2
CASSPPMGGSYGYTF
TGTGCCAGCAGCCCTCCCATGGGGGGGTCCTATGGCTACACCTTC
>-|TRBV11-2|-|TRBJ2-1
CASRLYPEESNEQFF
TGTGCCAGCAGGCTATACCCAGAGGAATCCAATGAGCAGTTCTTC
>-|TRBV12-3/TRBV12-4|few|TRBJ2-5
CASSPTQAYQETQYF
TGTGCCAGCAGTCCGACCCAAGCGTACCAAGAGACCCAGTACTTC
>-|TRBV29-1|-|TRBJ1-2
CSVEMPTPNYGYTF
TGCAGCGTTGAAATGCCAACCCCTAACTATGGCTACACCTTC
>-|TRBV12-3/TRBV12-4|-|TRBJ2-3
CASSSYRLVTDTQYF
TGTGCCAGCAGTTCCTACCGACTAGTGACAGATACGCAGTATTTT
>-|TRBV4-2|-|TRBJ2-1
CASSQDPRASSYNEQFF
TGTGCCAGCAGCCAAGACCCAAGGGCCAGCTCCTACAATGAGCAGTTCTTC
>TRBD2|TRBV7-9|-|TRBJ2-1
CASSWREDSYNEQFF
TGTGCCAGCAGTTGGCGGGAGGACTCCTACAATGAGCAGTTCTTC
>-|TRBV7-2|-|TRBJ2-3
CASSLGTLDTDTQYF
TGTGCCAGCAGCCTGGGGACTCTTGACACAGATACGCAGTATTTT
>-|TRBV21-1|-|TRBJ2-7
CASSNPLASASYEQYF
TGTGCCAGCAGCAATCCCCTAGCTAGCGCTTCCTACGAGCAGTACTTC
>-|TRBV6-4|few|TRBJ2-2
CASSVTGNTGELFF
TGTGCCAGCAGCGTCACAGGGAACACCGGGGAGCTGTTTTTT
>TRBD1|TRBV24-1|-|TRBJ1-2
CATSNGQGREGYTF
TGTGCCACCAGCAACGGACAGGGCCGGGAAGGCTACACCTTC
>-|TRBV25-1|-|TRBJ1-5
CASSENRDGQPQHF
TGTGCCAGCAGTGAAAACAGGGACGGTCAGCCCCAGCATTTT
>TRBD2|TRBV20-1|few|TRBJ2-2
CSAAPLAGVTGELFF
TGCAGTGCTGCCCCCCTAGCGGGAGTTACCGGGGAGCTGTTTTTT